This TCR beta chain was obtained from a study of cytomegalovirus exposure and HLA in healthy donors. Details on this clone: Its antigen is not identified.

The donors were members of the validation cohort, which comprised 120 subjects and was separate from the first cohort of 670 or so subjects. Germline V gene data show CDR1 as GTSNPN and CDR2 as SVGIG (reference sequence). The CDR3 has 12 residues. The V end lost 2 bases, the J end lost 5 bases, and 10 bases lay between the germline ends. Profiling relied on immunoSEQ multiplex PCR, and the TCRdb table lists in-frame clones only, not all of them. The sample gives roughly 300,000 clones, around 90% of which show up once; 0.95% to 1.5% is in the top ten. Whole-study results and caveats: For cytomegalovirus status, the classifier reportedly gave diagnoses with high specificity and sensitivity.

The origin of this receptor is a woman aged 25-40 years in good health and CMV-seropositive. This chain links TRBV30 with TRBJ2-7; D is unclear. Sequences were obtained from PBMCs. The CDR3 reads CAWSQGPNEQYF. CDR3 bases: TGTGCCTGGAGTCAAGGGCCCAACGAGCAGTACTTC.